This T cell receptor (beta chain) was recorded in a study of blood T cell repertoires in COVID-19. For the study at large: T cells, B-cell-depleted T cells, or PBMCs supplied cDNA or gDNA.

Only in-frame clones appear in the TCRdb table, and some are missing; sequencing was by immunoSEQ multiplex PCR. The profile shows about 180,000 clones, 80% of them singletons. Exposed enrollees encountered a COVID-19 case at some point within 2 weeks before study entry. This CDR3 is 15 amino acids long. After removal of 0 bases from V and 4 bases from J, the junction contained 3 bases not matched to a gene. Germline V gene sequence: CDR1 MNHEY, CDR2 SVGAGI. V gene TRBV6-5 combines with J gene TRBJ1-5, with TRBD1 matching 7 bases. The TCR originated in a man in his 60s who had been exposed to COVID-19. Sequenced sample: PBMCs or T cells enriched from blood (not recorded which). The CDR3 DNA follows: TGTGCCAGCAGTTACTCTCGGGACAGTAATCAGCCCCAGCATTTT. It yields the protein CASSYSRDSNQPQHF.